A selection of T cell receptor beta chains follows, all from one sample in a study of blood T cell repertoires in COVID-19. This table comes from immunoSEQ multiplex PCR, and its TCRdb copy is limited to in-frame clones, with some not included. The sample contains over 300,000 clones, 90% of which appear only once. The specimen sequenced was peripheral blood. The receptors here all came from a young man with active or convalescent COVID-19. CDR3s leave out the opening cysteine and the closing phenylalanine or tryptophan. The listing skips clone size in some rows; elsewhere it reads once, few, many or a size class.

size	V	J	CDR3
NA	TRBV4-1	TRBJ2-1	ASSPYIPAGGAYNEQF
NA	TRBV19	TRBJ1-1	ASSIRRGTEAF
NA	TRBV7-8	TRBJ2-3	ASSLVGSRARVTDTQY
few	TRBV5-1	TRBJ1-1	ASSMTGGNTEAF
NA	TRBV4-2	TRBJ1-5	ASSQDPGITGGQPQH
NA	TRBV4-1	TRBJ1-5	ASSQDRGSSQPQH
NA	TRBV27	TRBJ2-7	ASSPRLAGGNYEQY
NA	TRBV5-6	TRBJ1-2	ASSPRYRAGYGYT
NA	TRBV5-1	TRBJ1-1	ASSLTAGGKMNTEAF
NA	TRBV18	TRBJ1-1	ASSLRTGKTEAF
NA	TRBV28	TRBJ1-2	ATLSYGYT
NA	TRBV28	TRBJ1-2	ASSSPPGGNPSGYT
NA	TRBV9	TRBJ1-4	ASSARDLAQGLF
NA	TRBV6-2/TRBV6-3	TRBJ2-2	ASSMTGQRTTGELF
NA	TRBV18	TRBJ2-1	ASSLSQAGGSYNEQF
NA	TRBV7-9	TRBJ2-1	ASSLASGGNEQF
NA	TRBV6-1	TRBJ1-6	ASSDTGDSPLH
once	TRBV6-2/TRBV6-3	TRBJ2-5	ASGDSGRAKETQY
NA	TRBV6-6	TRBJ2-3	ASSPSESDTQY
NA	TRBV7-6	TRBJ1-3	ASSPGQGNTIY
NA	TRBV28	TRBJ2-7	ASRGRGYEQY
NA	TRBV19	TRBJ2-5	ASSMRPGGPQETQY
NA	TRBV27	TRBJ1-5	AAGGPIEPQH